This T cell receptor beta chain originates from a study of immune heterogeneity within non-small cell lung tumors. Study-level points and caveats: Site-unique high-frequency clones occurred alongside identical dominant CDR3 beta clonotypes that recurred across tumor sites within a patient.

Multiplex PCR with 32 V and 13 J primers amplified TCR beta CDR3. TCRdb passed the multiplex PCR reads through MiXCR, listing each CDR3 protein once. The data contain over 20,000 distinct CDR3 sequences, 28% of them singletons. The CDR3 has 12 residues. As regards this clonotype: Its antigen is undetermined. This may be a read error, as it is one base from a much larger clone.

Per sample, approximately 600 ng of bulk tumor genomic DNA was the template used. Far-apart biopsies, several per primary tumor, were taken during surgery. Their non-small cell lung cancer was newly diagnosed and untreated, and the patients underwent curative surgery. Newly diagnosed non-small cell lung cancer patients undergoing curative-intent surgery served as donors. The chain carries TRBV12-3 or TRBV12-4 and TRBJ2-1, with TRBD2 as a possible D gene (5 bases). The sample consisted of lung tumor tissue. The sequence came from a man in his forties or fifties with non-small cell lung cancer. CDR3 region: CTSRGSYNEQFF. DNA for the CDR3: TGTACCAGCCGCGGGTCCTACAATGAGCAGTTCTTC.